These 4 T cell receptor beta chains came from one sample sequenced in a study of T-cell memory formation after mild COVID-19. TCRdb re-called the 5' RACE reads through MiXCR, storing one row per CDR3 protein. The sample includes about 270,000 distinct CDR3 sequences, over 15% of them seen just once. The material sequenced was PBMCs or a T cell subset sorted from them (not recorded which). The receptors stem from a young man who had mild COVID-19 (a few samples of this study predate the infection). Cell type and time point are not known.

This clonotype was detected a few times. V gene TRBV5-1 combines with J gene TRBJ2-2; TRBD2 aligns across 13 bases. Germline lookup yields CDR1 SGHRS and CDR2 YFSETQ. There are 15 residues in the CDR3. Trimming cost V 0 bases and J 9 bases; bases outside gene matches: 2. CDR3 DNA: TGCGCCAGCAGCTTGGGACTAGCGGGGGGCCGGGAGCTGTTTTTT. It encodes CASSLGLAGGRELFF.

The chain joins TRBV28 to TRBJ2-7; D is perhaps TRBD1 (5 bases). Deletions cut 7 bases from V and 5 bases from J, with 12 bases between. Germline CDR1 is MDHEN and CDR2 is SYDVKM. This CDR3 contains 12 residues. CDR3 coding DNA: TGTGCCAGCAACCTGAAGGGGCACGAGCAGTACGTC. Encoded protein: CASNLKGHEQYV.

Ten or more counts support this clonotype. The CDR3: CASSSWGDTQYF. CDR3 DNA: TGTGCCAGCAGCTCCTGGGGAGATACGCAGTATTTT. The chain links TRBV11-2 to TRBJ2-3; D is undetermined. V lost 4 bases and J lost 5, with 7 bases in between. The CDR3 sequence is 12 residues long. The V gene's germline CDR1 is SGHAT and CDR2 FQNNGV.

A few counts support this clonotype. The chain combines TRBV18 with TRBJ2-2; weak D call: TRBD2 (6 bases). Trimming left V 4 bases short and J 2 bases short, with 11 bases between. CDR1 KGHSH and CDR2 LQKENI come from the germline V gene. This CDR3 is 15 amino acids long. In nucleotides, the CDR3 is TGTGCCAGCTCACTATGGAGGGGCAACACCGGGGAGCTGTTTTTT. Amino acids: CASSLWRGNTGELFF.